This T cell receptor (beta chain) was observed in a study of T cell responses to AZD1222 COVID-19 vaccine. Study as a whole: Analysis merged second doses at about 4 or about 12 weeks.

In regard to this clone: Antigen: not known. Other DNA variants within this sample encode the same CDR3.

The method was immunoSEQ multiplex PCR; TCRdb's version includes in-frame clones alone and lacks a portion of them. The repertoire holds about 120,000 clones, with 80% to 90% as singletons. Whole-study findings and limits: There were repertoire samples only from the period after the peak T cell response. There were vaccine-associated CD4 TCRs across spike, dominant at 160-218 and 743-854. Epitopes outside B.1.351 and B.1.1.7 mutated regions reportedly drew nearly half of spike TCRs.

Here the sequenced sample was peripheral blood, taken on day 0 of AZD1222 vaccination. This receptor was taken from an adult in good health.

This CDR3 reads CAWTPGQGYEQYF. CDR3 DNA sequence: TGTGCCTGGACCCCGGGACAGGGCTACGAGCAGTACTTC. The rearrangement uses TRBV30 and TRBJ2-7, with 9 bases identical to TRBD1. CDR1 is GTSNPN, CDR2 SVGIG, per germline (reference sequence). The V and J ends lost 4 bases and 3 bases, in that order; junction bases with no gene match: 4. The CDR3 runs to 13 residues.